Shown below are 31 T cell receptor beta chains from a single sample sequenced in a study of CD8 T cells in ankylosing spondylitis. TCRdb re-derived calls from the 5' RACE reads in MiXCR, one entry per CDR3 protein. The sample records 200,000 to 250,000 distinct CDR3 sequences, roughly a third being singletons. Sequenced: blood, either unsorted or a sorted T cell fraction (not recorded which). These receptors were obtained from a male donor with ankylosing spondylitis or in good health (not recorded which).

There are a few counts of this clonotype. The chain joins TRBV6-1 to TRBJ1-6, with a weak D call TRBD1 (5 bases). CDR3 size: 15 residues. V lost 4 bases and J 9 bases, leaving 16 bases between the germline ends. CDR1 and CDR2 from the germline V gene are MNHNS and SASEGT. CDR3 sequence: CASSVHGTPTSPLHF. The CDR3 nucleotides are TGTGCCAGCAGTGTCCACGGGACGCCGACTTCACCCCTCCACTTT.

J is TRBJ2-5 and V is TRBV2, with a tentative D call TRBD2 (7 bases). V lost 7 bases, J lost 4 bases, and 13 bases lay in between. In germline, CDR1 is SNHLY, CDR2 FYNNEI. The length of the CDR3 is 13 residues. The CDR3 DNA reads as TGTGCCAGCAAGGGGAGGGGGGGAGAGACCCAGTACTTC. The encoded protein is CASKGRGGETQYF. The full variable domain, completed using reference TRBV2 and TRBJ2-5, is EPEVTQTPSHQVTQMGQEVILRCVPISNHLYFYWYRQILGQKVEFLVSFYNNEISEKSEIFDDQFSVERPDGSNFTLKIRSTKLEDSAMYFCASKGRGGETQYFGPGTRLLVL.

In nucleotides, the CDR3 is TGTGCCAGCAGGCGACAGGGGGCAAGCACAGATACGCAGTATTTT. Encoded protein: CASRRQGASTDTQYF. This chain links TRBV7-2 with TRBJ2-3; TRBD1 aligns across 10 bases. Trimming took 6 bases from V and 0 from J; bases not matched to a gene: 3. CDR1 is SGHTA, CDR2 FQGNSA, per germline. There are 15 residues in the CDR3.

This rearrangement joins TRBV5-5 to TRBJ1-1; D is uncertain. CDR3 length: 13 residues. In germline, CDR1 is SGHKS, CDR2 YYEKEE (reference sequence). V was cut by 6 bases and J by 6 bases, with 15 bases left in between. The CDR3 loop is CASMSPGRSEAFF. CDR3 sequence (DNA): TGTGCCAGCATGTCTCCCGGCAGGTCTGAAGCTTTCTTT.

This clonotype occurred many times. CDR3 sequence: CSELQGSTDTQYF. In nucleotides, the CDR3 is TGCAGTGAGTTACAGGGAAGCACAGATACGCAGTATTTT. The V and J genes are TRBV20-1 and TRBJ2-3; D might be TRBD1 (6 bases). The CDR3 has 13 amino acids. Trimming shortened V by 7 bases and J by 0 bases, and 11 bases separated the two germline ends. Germline-derived CDR1 and CDR2 are DFQATT and SNEGSKA (reference sequence).

There are many counts of this clonotype. The chain couples TRBV6-5 to TRBJ2-7; D not resolved. The CDR3 spans 11 residues. V was shortened by 0 bases and J by 5 bases, with 2 bases between the two germline ends. The V gene's germline CDR1 is MNHEY and CDR2 SVGAGI. CDR3 sequence: CASSYSDEQYF. The CDR3 DNA follows: TGTGCCAGCAGTTACTCTGACGAGCAGTACTTC.

Ten or more counts support this clonotype. The chain is built from TRBV29-1 and TRBJ2-4, with unresolved D. V was trimmed by 7 bases and J by 8 bases, leaving 9 bases between them. This CDR3 has 10 residues. CDR1 is SQVTM and CDR2 is ANQGSEA in the germline V gene. The CDR3 bases are TGCAGCGCCACCTGGGACATTCAGTACTTC. It yields the protein CSATWDIQYF.

This rearrangement joins TRBV20-1 to TRBJ1-1; 9 bases match TRBD1. Losses at the gene ends were 0 bases for V and 11 bases for J; bases not matched to a gene: 16. The germline V gene encodes CDR1 DFQATT and CDR2 SNEGSKA (reference sequence). The CDR3 is made up of 16 amino acids. CDR3 DNA sequence: TGCAGTGCTAGAGACGGGTTAATCCCCGGGACAGGGTATGCTTTCTTT. Protein product: CSARDGLIPGTGYAFF.

This clonotype has a single count. The chain recombines TRBV24-1 with TRBJ1-2; 9 bases match TRBD1. This CDR3 contains 15 residues. J was trimmed by 5 bases and V by 6 bases; bases with no gene match: 9. The germline gives CDR1 KGHDR, CDR2 SFDVKD. The CDR3 protein is CATSSGTGRTYGYTF. As DNA, the CDR3 is TGTGCCACCAGTTCCGGGACAGGGAGGACGTATGGCTACACCTTC.

This clonotype was found a few times. The rearrangement joins TRBV11-2 to TRBJ1-2; 8 bases agree with TRBD1. Per germline, CDR1 SGHAT and CDR2 FQNNGV. V shed 0 bases and J 3 bases; nucleotides not matched to a gene: 3. The CDR3 loop spans 15 amino acids. CDR3: CASSLEQGAYYGYTF. CDR3 DNA: TGTGCCAGCAGCTTAGAGCAGGGGGCATACTATGGCTACACCTTC.

V is TRBV20-1 and J is TRBJ1-3, with D uncertain. The CDR3 has 14 residues. V was cut by 6 bases and J by 2 bases, with 14 bases left in between. Germline V gene lookup returns CDR1 DFQATT and CDR2 SNEGSKA (reference sequence). As DNA, the CDR3 is TGCAGTGCAACGGACCCGACTGCTGGAAACACCATATATTTT. It codes for CSATDPTAGNTIYF.

This clonotype has a single count. This chain connects TRBV4-2 to TRBJ2-1; D assignment may be TRBD1 or TRBD2 (6 bases each). Deletions cut 0 bases from V and 0 bases from J, with 15 bases between. The germline V gene has CDR1 LGHNA and CDR2 YNFKEQ. The CDR3 length is 18 residues. CDR3 residues: CASSQEGRQGPSYNEQFF. The DNA of the CDR3 is TGTGCCAGCAGCCAAGAGGGGAGGCAGGGGCCCTCCTACAATGAGCAGTTCTTC.

The rearrangement uses TRBV6-5 and TRBJ2-5; 8 nucleotides align to TRBD2. This CDR3 region has 15 residues. The germline V gene has CDR1 MNHEY and CDR2 SVGAGI. V was clipped by 4 bases and J by 5 bases; unmatched bases: 9. This CDR3 is CASSSPAGGPETQYF. CDR3 sequence (DNA): TGTGCCAGCAGTTCCCCTGCGGGGGGTCCCGAGACCCAGTACTTC.

The chain recombines TRBV10-3 with TRBJ1-4, with D perhaps TRBD1 (6 bases). Trimming shortened V by 11 bases and J by 1 base, and 11 bases separated the two germline ends. Germline V gene lookup returns CDR1 ENHRY and CDR2 SYGVKD. This CDR3 region has 13 residues. DNA of the CDR3: TGTGCCGCAAGGGGGGTAACTAATGAAAAACTGTTTTTT. Encoded protein: CAARGVTNEKLFF.

The chain is built from TRBV6-5 and TRBJ2-6; either TRBD1 or TRBD2 may fit D (5 bases each). Deletions cut 0 bases from V and 0 bases from J, with 12 bases between. Germline loops: CDR1 MNHEY, CDR2 SVGAGI. The CDR3 is 18 amino acids. The CDR3 reads CASSYSNPGSSGANVLTF. CDR3 nucleotide sequence: TGTGCCAGCAGTTACTCGAACCCAGGGAGCTCTGGGGCCAACGTCCTGACTTTC.

The chain carries TRBV6-5 and TRBJ1-1, with D tentatively TRBD1 (5 bases). CDR1 and CDR2 (germline): MNHEY, SVGAGI. The CDR3 extends over 15 amino acids. The V end was cut by 4 bases, the J end by 5 bases, with 17 bases between. This CDR3 reads CASSSLYPGRTEAFF. The CDR3 DNA reads TGTGCCAGCAGTTCACTTTACCCGGGGCGGACTGAAGCTTTCTTT.

The chain recombines TRBV10-3 with TRBJ2-7; unclear D gene. Trimming cost V 6 bases and J 0 bases, with 12 bases left between them. Germline V gene sequence: CDR1 ENHRY, CDR2 SYGVKD. CDR3 size: 14 residues. In DNA form, the CDR3 reads TGTGCCATCAGGGGCCAGGACCCCTCCTACGAGCAGTACTTC. Its protein is CAIRGQDPSYEQYF.

This chain joins TRBV20-1 and TRBJ1-1; D unclear. This CDR3 spans 12 amino acids. Trimming pared 5 bases from V and 1 base from J, leaving 8 bases between. In germline, CDR1 is DFQATT, CDR2 SNEGSKA (reference sequence). In nucleotides, the CDR3 is TGCAGTGCTTCTCCTGGGAACACTGAAGCTTTCTTT. Residues: CSASPGNTEAFF.

CDR3 sequence (DNA): TGTGCCACCAGCAGAGAGGGGGTACGGTCCACTAATGAGCAGTTCTTC. Translated, it gives CATSREGVRSTNEQFF. This chain uses TRBV15 with TRBJ2-1, with D perhaps being TRBD1 or TRBD2 (5 bases each). The CDR3 extends over 16 amino acids. Germline CDR1 LNHNV, CDR2 YYDKDF (reference sequence). The ends were cut back, 0 bases at V and 7 bases at J, with 16 bases in the middle. Full variable domain (rest looked up from reference TRBV15 and TRBJ2-1): DAMVIQNPRYQVTQFGKPVTLSCSQTLNHNVMYWYQQKSSQAPKLLFHYYDKDFNNEADTPDNFQSRRPNTSFCFLDIRSPGLGDTAMYLCATSREGVRSTNEQFFGPGTRLTVL.

This clonotype was observed a few times. The genes are TRBV28 and TRBJ2-6, with a tentative D call TRBD1 (6 bases). The V gene lost 6 bases and the J gene lost 7 bases, with 19 bases spanning the gap. The germline gives CDR1 MDHEN, CDR2 SYDVKM. The CDR3 is 16 amino acids. The CDR3 sequence is CASSTHSQGRANVLTF. The DNA for the CDR3 is TGTGCCAGCAGCACACACTCACAGGGAAGAGCCAACGTCCTGACTTTC.

This clonotype was picked up a small number of times. The chain carries TRBV12-3 or TRBV12-4 and TRBJ2-5, with 7 bases matching TRBD1. Unmatched junction bases numbered 11, after V lost 6 bases and J lost 4 bases. CDR3 length: 15 residues. The CDR3 DNA reads as TGTGCCAGCAGATCCATGAACAGGGGCAGAGAGACCCAGTACTTC. This gives the protein CASRSMNRGRETQYF.

This clonotype was seen a few times. CDR3 in amino acids: CSARDYGMGVAGMRETQYF. Written as DNA, the CDR3 is TGCAGTGCTAGAGATTATGGTATGGGCGTGGCAGGGATGAGGGAGACCCAGTACTTC. The chain combines TRBV20-1 with TRBJ2-5; tentatively, D is TRBD1 (5 bases). Germline V CDR1 and CDR2: DFQATT, SNEGSKA (reference sequence). The CDR3 totals 19 residues. The V end lost 0 bases, the J end lost 5 bases, and 28 bases lay between the germline ends.

This chain links TRBV6-1 with TRBJ1-6; D possibly corresponds to TRBD1 (5 bases). CDR3 length equals 18 residues. V was pared by 7 bases and J by 9 bases, with 28 bases between. Germline V gene lookup returns CDR1 MNHNS and CDR2 SASEGT. CDR3 sequence reads: CASKNSGELGSNTSPLHF. DNA of the CDR3: TGTGCCAGCAAAAATTCGGGGGAATTGGGGTCCAATACTTCACCCCTCCACTTT.

V gene TRBV20-1 combines with J gene TRBJ1-5, with 8 positions matching TRBD1. Germline lookup yields CDR1 DFQATT and CDR2 SNEGSKA (reference sequence). CDR3 length equals 16 residues. V trimming: 6 bases; J trimming: 5 bases; junction bases outside the gene matches: 15. CDR3 DNA sequence: TGCAGTGCCATTGATCCAAACACAGGGGGTCATCAGCCCCAGCATTTT. Residues: CSAIDPNTGGHQPQHF.

This clonotype showed up just a few times. The CDR3 loop is CATSRGHNYGYTF. The CDR3 bases are TGTGCCACCAGCAGGGGACATAACTATGGCTACACCTTC. The chain has TRBV15 and TRBJ1-2, with D possibly being TRBD1 (6 bases). The germline CDR1 and CDR2 sequences are LNHNV and YYDKDF (reference sequence). The CDR3 length is 13 residues. V gave up 3 bases and J gave up 1 base, with 6 bases separating them.

The J gene is TRBJ2-7, the V gene TRBV12-3 or TRBV12-4; D could derive from TRBD1 or TRBD2 (5 bases each). The CDR3 has 13 amino acids. Deletions cut 6 bases from V and 3 bases from J, with 12 bases between. The CDR3 DNA reads as TGTGCCAGCAGCCTCCGGGACGGCTACGAGCAGTACTTC. Its protein is CASSLRDGYEQYF.

The V call is TRBV12-3 or TRBV12-4, the J call TRBJ1-3, with D hard to call. V was cut by 10 bases and J by 0 bases, with 10 bases left in between. The CDR3 has 13 residues. CDR3 residues: CATRGFSGNTIYF. The CDR3 DNA is TGTGCCACCCGAGGGTTCTCTGGAAACACCATATATTTT.

The DNA for the CDR3 is TGCGCCAGCAGCTTGGCTGGGACAGGGGCGGGCAATGAGCAGTTCTTC. This encodes CASSLAGTGAGNEQFF. This rearrangement joins TRBV5-1 to TRBJ2-1, with 10 positions matching TRBD1. This CDR3 is built from 16 residues. The V and J ends lost 0 bases and 6 bases, in that order; junction bases with no gene match: 6. CDR1 and CDR2 (germline): SGHRS, YFSETQ.

V usage is TRBV6-5 and J usage is TRBJ2-7; 9 bases line up with TRBD1. V shed 4 bases and J 4 bases; nucleotides not matched to a gene: 11. Germline values: CDR1 MNHEY, CDR2 SVGAGI. CDR3 size: 16 residues. The CDR3 nucleotides are TGTGCCAGCAGTTTCCGACAGGGGGTTATAGAATACGAGCAGTACTTC. Translation: CASSFRQGVIEYEQYF.

The V call is TRBV28, the J call TRBJ1-1; TRBD1 is a possible D gene (5 bases). The germline V gene encodes CDR1 MDHEN and CDR2 SYDVKM. The CDR3 sequence is 12 residues long. Trimming pared 8 bases from V and 8 bases from J, leaving 15 bases between. CDR3 residues: CASSRGGVEAFF. CDR3 coding DNA: TGTGCCAGCTCCCGGGGGGGGGTGGAAGCTTTCTTT. Looking up the rest from reference TRBV28 and TRBJ1-1 gives the full variable domain: DVKVTQSSRYLVKRTGEKVFLECVQDMDHENMFWYRQDPGLGLRLIYFSYDVKMKEKGDIPEGYSVSREKKERFSLILESASTNQTSMYLCASSRGGVEAFFGQGTRLTVV.

V is TRBV5-1 and J is TRBJ2-5; maybe TRBD1 (6 bases). Germline V gene lookup returns CDR1 SGHRS and CDR2 YFSETQ. The CDR3 is 14 residues long. V was pared by 4 bases and J by 2 bases, with 12 bases between. The CDR3 nucleotides read TGCGCCAGCAGCACTCAGACAGGACAAGAGACCCAGTACTTC. Translating gives CASSTQTGQETQYF.